This TCR beta chain was retrieved from a study of blood T cell repertoires in COVID-19. Study-level information: Both acute and convalescent COVID-19 samples were obtained from the United States, Italy and Spain. Sample material is recorded as cDNA or gDNA derived from T cells, B-cell-depleted T cells, or PBMCs.

Original handling: From reference gene primer amplification, estimates of nucleated cell counts were derived. Method: immunoSEQ multiplex PCR; TCRdb's copy keeps in-frame clones and lacks some. The V and J calls and clone size were taken over from that table, and D and trimming were inferred from the DNA. The data hold approximately 210,000 clones, with 86% observed a single time. The sequencing input was peripheral blood. The clonotype originates from a woman in her seventies with acute or convalescent COVID-19.

CDR3 nucleotides: TGTGCCAGCAGCTCCCCGGGGTGGTACACCGGGGAGCTGTTTTTT. Protein product: CASSSPGWYTGELFF. The rearrangement joins TRBV11-3 to TRBJ2-2, with TRBD2 as a possible D gene (5 bases). This CDR3 has 15 amino acids. V was pared by 4 bases and J by 3 bases, with 12 bases between. In germline, CDR1 is SGHNT, CDR2 YENEEA.